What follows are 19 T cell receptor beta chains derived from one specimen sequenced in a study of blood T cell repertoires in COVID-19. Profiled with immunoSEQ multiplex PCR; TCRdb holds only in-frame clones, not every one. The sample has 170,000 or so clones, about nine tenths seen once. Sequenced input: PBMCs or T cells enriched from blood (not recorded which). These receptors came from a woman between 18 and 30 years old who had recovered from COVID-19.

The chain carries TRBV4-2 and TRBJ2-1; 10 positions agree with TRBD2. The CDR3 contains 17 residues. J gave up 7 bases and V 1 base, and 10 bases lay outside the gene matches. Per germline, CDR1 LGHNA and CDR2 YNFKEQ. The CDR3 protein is CASSQGLLAGAVNEQFF. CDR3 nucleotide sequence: TGTGCCAGCAGCCAAGGGCTCCTAGCGGGAGCCGTAAATGAGCAGTTCTTC.

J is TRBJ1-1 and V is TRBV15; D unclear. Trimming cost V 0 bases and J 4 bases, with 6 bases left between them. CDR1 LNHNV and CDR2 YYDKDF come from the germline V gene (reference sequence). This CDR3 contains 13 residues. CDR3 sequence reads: CATSRDGVTEAFF. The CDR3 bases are TGTGCCACCAGCAGAGACGGGGTCACTGAAGCTTTCTTT.

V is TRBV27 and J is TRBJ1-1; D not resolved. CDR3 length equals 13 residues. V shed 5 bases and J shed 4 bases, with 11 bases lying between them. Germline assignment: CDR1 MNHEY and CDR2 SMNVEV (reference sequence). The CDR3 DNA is TGTGCCAGCAGTAAAGAGGCGTTCACTGAAGCTTTCTTT. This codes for CASSKEAFTEAFF.

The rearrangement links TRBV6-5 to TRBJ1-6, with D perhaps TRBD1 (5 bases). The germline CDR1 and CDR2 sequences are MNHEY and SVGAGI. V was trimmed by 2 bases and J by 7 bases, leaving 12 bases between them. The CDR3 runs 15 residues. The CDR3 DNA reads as TGTGCCAGCAGTTACGGGGGAGGAGCGAATTCACCCCTCCACTTT. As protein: CASSYGGGANSPLHF.

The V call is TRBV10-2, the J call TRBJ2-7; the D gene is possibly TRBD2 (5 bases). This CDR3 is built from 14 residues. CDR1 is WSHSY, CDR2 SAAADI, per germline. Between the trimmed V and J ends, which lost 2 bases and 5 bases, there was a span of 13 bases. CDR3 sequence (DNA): TGCGCCAGCAGTGAGCAGGTAGCGACGAACGAGCAGTACTTC. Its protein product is CASSEQVATNEQYF.

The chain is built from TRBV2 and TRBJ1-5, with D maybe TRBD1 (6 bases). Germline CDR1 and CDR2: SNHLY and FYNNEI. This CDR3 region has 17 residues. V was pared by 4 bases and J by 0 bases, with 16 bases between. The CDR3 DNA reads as TGTGCCAGCAGTGCGGAGGGGGGGCCGTATAGCAATCAGCCCCAGCATTTT. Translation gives CASSAEGGPYSNQPQHF.

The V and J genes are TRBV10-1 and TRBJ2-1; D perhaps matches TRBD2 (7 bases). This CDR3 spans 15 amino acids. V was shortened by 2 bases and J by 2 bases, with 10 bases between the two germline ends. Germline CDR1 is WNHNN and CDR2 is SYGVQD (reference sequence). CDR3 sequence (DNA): TGCGCCAGCAGTGAGACGGGGGGCCCCTACAATGAGCAGTTCTTC. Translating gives CASSETGGPYNEQFF.

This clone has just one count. The CDR3 loop reads CASSWTSSGYKNEQFF. CDR3 sequence (DNA): TGCGCCAGCAGCTGGACGTCTAGCGGGTATAAGAATGAGCAGTTCTTC. The rearrangement links TRBV5-1 to TRBJ2-1; the match to TRBD2 covers 8 bases. The germline gives CDR1 SGHRS, CDR2 YFSETQ. V shed 3 bases and J 7 bases; nucleotides not matched to a gene: 12. There are 16 residues in the CDR3.

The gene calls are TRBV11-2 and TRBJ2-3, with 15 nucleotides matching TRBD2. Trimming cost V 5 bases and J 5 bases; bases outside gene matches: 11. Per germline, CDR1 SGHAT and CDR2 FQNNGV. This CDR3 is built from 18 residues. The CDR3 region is CASSDSGTSGGRVDTQYF. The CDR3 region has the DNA TGTGCCAGCAGCGACTCCGGGACTAGCGGGGGGCGGGTAGATACGCAGTATTTT.

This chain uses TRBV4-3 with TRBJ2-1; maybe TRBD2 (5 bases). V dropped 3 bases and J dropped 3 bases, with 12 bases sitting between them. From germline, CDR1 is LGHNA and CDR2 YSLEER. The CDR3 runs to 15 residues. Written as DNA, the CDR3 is TGCGCCAGCAGCCACCAACGCCGGGACTACAATGAGCAGTTCTTC. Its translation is CASSHQRRDYNEQFF.

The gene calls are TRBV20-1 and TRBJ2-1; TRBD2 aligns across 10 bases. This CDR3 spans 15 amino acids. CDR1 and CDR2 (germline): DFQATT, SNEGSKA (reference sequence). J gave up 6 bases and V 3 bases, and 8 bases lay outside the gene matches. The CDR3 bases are TGCAGTGCTAGTGTCCCTAGCGGGGGAAGCAATGAGCAGTTCTTC. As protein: CSASVPSGGSNEQFF.

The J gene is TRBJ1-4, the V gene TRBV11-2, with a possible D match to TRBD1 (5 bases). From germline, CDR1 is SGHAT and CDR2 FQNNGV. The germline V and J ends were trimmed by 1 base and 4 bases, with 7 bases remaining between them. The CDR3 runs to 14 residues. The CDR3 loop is CASSLGQFNEKLFF. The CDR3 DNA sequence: TGTGCCAGCAGCTTAGGACAGTTTAATGAAAAACTGTTTTTT. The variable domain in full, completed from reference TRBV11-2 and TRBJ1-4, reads EAGVAQSPRYKIIEKRQSVAFWCNPISGHATLYWYQQILGQGPKLLIQFQNNGVVDDSQLPKDRFSAERLKGVDSTLKIQPAKLEDSAVYLCASSLGQFNEKLFFGSGTQLSVL.

The CDR3 DNA follows: TGTGCCAGCATCAACAGGGGAGGAGGTCAGCCCCAGCATTTT. Residues: CASINRGGGQPQHF. The chain couples TRBV27 to TRBJ1-5; TRBD1 matches 7 bases. There are 14 residues in the CDR3. Germline V CDR1 and CDR2: MNHEY, SMNVEV (reference sequence). J was trimmed by 6 bases and V by 7 bases; bases with no gene match: 9.

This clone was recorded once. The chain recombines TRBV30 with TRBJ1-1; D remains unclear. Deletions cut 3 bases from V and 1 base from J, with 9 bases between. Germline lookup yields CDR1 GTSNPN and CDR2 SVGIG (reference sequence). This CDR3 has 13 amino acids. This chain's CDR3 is CAWRKTGNTEAFF. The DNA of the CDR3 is TGTGCCTGGAGGAAGACTGGGAACACTGAAGCTTTCTTT.

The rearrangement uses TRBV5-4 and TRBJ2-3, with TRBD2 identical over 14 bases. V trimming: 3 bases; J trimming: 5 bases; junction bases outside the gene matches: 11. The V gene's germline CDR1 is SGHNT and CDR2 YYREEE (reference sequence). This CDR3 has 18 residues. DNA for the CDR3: TGTGCCAGCAGCTCCGAACCGACTAGCGGGAGGGCCGGAGATACGCAGTATTTT. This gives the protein CASSSEPTSGRAGDTQYF. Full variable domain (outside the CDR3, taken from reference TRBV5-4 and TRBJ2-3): ETGVTQSPTHLIKTRGQQVTLRCSSQSGHNTVSWYQQALGQGPQFIFQYYREEENGRGNFPPRFSGLQFPNYSSELNVNALELDDSALYLCASSSEPTSGRAGDTQYFGPGTRLTVL.

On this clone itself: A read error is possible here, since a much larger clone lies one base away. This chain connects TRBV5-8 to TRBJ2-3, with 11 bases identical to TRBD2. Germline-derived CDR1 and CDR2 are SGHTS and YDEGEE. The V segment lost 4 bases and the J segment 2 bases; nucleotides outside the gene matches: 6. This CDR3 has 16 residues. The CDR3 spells CASSVGTSGLTDTQYF. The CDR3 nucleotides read TGTGCCAGCAGCGTCGGGACTAGCGGACTCACAGATACGCAGTATTTT.

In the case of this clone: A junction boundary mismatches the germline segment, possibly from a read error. In nucleotides, the CDR3 is TGCGCCAGCAGCGGGGGTGGCGCGGGGCTGGTGATTTTT. Amino acid sequence: CASSGGGAGLVIF. This rearrangement joins TRBV4-1 to TRBJ1-4; maybe TRBD1 (5 bases). The CDR3 contains 13 residues. In germline, CDR1 is MGHRA, CDR2 YSYEKL.

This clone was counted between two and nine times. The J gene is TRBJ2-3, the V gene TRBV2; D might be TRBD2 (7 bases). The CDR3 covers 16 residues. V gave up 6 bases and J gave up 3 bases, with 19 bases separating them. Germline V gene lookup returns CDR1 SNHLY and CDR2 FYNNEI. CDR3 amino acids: CASRTLEGGRTDTQYF. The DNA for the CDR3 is TGTGCCAGCAGGACCTTGGAGGGGGGGAGGACAGATACGCAGTATTTT.

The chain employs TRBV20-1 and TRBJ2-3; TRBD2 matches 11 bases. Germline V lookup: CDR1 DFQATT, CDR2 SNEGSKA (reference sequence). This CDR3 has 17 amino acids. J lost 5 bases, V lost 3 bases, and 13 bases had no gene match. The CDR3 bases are TGCAGTGCTAGTCGGCTAGCGGGGGGCTTGTTTGGAGATACGCAGTATTTT. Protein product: CSASRLAGGLFGDTQYF.